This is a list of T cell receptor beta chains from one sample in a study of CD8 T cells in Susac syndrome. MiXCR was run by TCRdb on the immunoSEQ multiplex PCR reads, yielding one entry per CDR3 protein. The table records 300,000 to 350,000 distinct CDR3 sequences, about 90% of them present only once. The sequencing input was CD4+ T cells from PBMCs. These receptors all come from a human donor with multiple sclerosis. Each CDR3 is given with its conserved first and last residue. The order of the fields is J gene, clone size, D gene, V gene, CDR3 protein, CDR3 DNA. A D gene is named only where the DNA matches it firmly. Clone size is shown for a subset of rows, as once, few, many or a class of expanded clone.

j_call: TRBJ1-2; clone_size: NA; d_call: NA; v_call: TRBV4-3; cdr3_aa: CASSQQGFGYTF; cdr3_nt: TGCGCCAGCAGCCAACAGGGGTTTGGCTACACCTTC
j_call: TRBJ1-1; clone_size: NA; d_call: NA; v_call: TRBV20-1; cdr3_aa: CSARGGRDTEAFF; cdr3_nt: TGCAGTGCTAGGGGGGGCAGGGATACTGAAGCTTTCTTT
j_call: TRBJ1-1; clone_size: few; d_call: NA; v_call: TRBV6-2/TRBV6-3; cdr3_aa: CASRGDRGAFF; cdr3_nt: TGTGCCAGCAGGGGAGACAGAGGAGCTTTCTTT
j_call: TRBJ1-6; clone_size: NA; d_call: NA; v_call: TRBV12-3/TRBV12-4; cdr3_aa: CASRDAGTQGRNSPLHF; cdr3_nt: TGTGCCAGCAGAGACGCCGGGACCCAGGGGAGAAATTCACCCCTCCACTTT
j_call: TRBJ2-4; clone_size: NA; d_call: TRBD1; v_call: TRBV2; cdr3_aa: CATGQGENIQYF; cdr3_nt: TGTGCCACCGGACAGGGGGAAAACATTCAGTACTTC
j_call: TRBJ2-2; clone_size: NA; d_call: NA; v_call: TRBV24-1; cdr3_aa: CATSDPTGRHTGELFF; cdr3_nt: TGTGCCACCAGTGATCCAACGGGGAGGCACACCGGGGAGCTGTTTTTT
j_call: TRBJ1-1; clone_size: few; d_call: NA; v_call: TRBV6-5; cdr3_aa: CASSSLDWGTEAFF; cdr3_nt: TGTGCCAGCAGTTCCCTTGACTGGGGCACTGAAGCTTTCTTT
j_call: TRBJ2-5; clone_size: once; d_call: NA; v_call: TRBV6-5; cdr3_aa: CASSYSRLRKTQYF; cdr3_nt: TGTGCCAGCAGTTACTCGAGACTCAGGAAGACCCAGTACTTC
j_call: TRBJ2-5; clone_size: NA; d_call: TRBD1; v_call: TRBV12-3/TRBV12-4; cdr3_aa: CASRGTVETQYF; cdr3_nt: TGTGCCAGCAGGGGGACAGTGGAGACCCAGTACTTC
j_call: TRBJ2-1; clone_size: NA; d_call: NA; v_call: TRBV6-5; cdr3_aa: CASSYKSSGPRAQFF; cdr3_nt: TGTGCCAGCAGTTATAAGTCAAGCGGGCCCAGGGCCCAGTTCTTC
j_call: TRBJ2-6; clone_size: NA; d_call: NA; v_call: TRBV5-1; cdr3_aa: CASSFTEVGANVLTF; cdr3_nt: TGCGCCAGCAGCTTCACCGAGGTGGGGGCCAACGTCCTGACTTTC
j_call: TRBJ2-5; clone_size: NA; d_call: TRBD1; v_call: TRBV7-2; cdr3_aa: CASSLAGQGETQYF; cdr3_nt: TGTGCCAGCAGCCTCGCGGGACAGGGAGAGACCCAGTACTTC
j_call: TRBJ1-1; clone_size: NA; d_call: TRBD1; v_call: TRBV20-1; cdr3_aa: CSAAGTGGSPEAFF; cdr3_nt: TGCAGTGCCGCCGGGACAGGGGGTTCCCCTGAAGCTTTCTTT
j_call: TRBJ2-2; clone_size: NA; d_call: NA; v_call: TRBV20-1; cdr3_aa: CSAREGPSGALFF; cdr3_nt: TGCAGTGCTAGAGAGGGTCCATCGGGTGCCCTGTTTTTT
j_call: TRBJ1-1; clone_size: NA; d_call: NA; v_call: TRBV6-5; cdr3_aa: CASSYSGGLNTEAFF; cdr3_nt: TGTGCCAGCAGTTACTCTGGGGGGCTGAACACTGAAGCTTTCTTT
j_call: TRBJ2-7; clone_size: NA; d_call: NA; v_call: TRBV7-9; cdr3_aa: CASSLIGEQYF; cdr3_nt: TGTGCCAGCAGCTTAATCGGCGAGCAGTACTTC
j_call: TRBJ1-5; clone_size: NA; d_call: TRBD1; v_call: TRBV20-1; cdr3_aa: CSARDARTGNQPQHF; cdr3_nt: TGCAGTGCTAGAGACGCCCGGACAGGGAATCAGCCCCAGCATTTT
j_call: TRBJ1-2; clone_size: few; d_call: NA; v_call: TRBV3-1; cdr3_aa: CASSPGDYGYTF; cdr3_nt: TGTGCCAGCAGTCCCGGGGACTATGGCTACACCTTC
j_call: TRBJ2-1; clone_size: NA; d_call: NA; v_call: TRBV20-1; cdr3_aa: CSAGRNNEQFF; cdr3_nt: TGCAGTGCTGGGAGGAACAATGAGCAGTTCTTC
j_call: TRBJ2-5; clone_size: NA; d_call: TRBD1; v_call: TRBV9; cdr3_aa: CASSGYGTGVRETQYF; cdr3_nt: TGTGCCAGCAGCGGATACGGGACAGGGGTACGGGAGACCCAGTACTTC
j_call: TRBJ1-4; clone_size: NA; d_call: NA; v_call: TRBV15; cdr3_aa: CATSRDEGTEKLFF; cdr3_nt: TGTGCCACCAGCAGAGATGAAGGGACTGAAAAACTGTTTTTT
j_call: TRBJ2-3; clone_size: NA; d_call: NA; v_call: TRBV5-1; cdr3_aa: CASSLDRPPDTQYF; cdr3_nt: TGCGCCAGCAGCTTGGACAGGCCCCCAGATACGCAGTATTTT
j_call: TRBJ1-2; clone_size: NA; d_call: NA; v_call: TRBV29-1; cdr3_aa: CSVEGRSKTNYGYTF; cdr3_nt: TGCAGCGTTGAGGGCCGGAGCAAGACTAACTATGGCTACACCTTC
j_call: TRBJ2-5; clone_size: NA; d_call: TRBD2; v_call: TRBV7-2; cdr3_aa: CASSLVAGGVQETQYF; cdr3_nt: TGTGCCAGCAGCTTAGTAGCGGGAGGGGTCCAAGAGACCCAGTACTTC
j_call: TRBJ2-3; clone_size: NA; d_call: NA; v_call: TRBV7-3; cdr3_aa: CASSLMGGGDTQYF; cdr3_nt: TGTGCCAGCAGCTTAATGGGGGGTGGAGATACGCAGTATTTT
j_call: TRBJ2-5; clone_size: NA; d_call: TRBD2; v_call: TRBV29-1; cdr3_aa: CSAAPSGGRETQYF; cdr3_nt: TGCAGCGCCGCCCCTAGCGGGGGTCGCGAGACCCAGTACTTC
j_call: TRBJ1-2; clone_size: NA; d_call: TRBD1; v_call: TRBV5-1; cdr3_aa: CASSLVASRTGGASYGYTF; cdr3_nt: TGCGCCAGCAGCTTGGTGGCCAGCCGGACAGGGGGCGCTAGTTATGGCTACACCTTC
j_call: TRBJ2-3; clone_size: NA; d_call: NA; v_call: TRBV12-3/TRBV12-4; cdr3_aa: CASSEVRPDTQYF; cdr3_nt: TGTGCCAGCAGTGAAGTCCGGCCGGATACACAGTATTTT
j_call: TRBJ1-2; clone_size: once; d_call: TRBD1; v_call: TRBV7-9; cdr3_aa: CASSFHRGNYGYTF; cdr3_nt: TGTGCCAGCAGCTTTCACAGGGGAAACTATGGCTACACCTTC
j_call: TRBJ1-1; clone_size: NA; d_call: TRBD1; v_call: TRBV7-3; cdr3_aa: CASSDRGSTEAFF; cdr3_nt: TGTGCCAGCAGCGACAGGGGGTCCACTGAAGCTTTCTTT
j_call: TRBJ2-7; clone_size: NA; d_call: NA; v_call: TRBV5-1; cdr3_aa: CARKTGLYEQYF; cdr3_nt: TGCGCCAGAAAGACAGGTCTCTACGAGCAGTACTTC
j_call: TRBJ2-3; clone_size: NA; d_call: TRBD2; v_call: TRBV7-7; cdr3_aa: CASSLGGGATDTQYF; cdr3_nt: TGTGCTAGCAGCTTGGGCGGGGGGGCGACAGATACGCAGTATTTT
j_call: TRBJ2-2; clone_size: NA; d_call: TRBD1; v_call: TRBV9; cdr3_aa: CASSGRTGYTGELFF; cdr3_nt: TGTGCCAGCAGCGGGAGGACAGGGTACACCGGGGAGCTGTTTTTT
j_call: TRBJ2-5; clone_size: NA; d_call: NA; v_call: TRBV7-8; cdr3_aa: CASSLLAAVPQETQYF; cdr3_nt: TGTGCCAGCAGCTTACTCGCAGCGGTTCCGCAAGAGACCCAGTACTTC
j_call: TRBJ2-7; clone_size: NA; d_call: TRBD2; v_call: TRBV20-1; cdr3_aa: CSARDGAGFAYEQYF; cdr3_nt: TGCAGTGCTAGAGATGGAGCGGGGTTCGCCTACGAGCAGTACTTC
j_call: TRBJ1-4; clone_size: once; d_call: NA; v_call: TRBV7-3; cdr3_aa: CASSLIAAGVEKLFF; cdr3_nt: TGTGCCAGCAGCTTAATTGCGGCAGGGGTTGAAAAACTGTTTTTT
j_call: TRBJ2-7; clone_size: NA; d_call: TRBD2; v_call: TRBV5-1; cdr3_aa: CASSKGLAGGTYEQYF; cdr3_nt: TGCGCCAGCAGCAAGGGACTAGCGGGAGGTACCTACGAGCAGTACTTC
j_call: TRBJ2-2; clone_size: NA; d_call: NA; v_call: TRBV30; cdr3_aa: CAWSGGSTANTGELFF; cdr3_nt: TGTGCCTGGAGTGGGGGCTCAACAGCGAACACCGGGGAGCTGTTTTTT
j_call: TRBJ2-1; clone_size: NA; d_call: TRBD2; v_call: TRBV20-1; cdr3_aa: CSARITGLAVYNEQFF; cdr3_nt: TGCAGTGCTAGGATCACAGGACTAGCGGTGTACAATGAGCAGTTCTTC
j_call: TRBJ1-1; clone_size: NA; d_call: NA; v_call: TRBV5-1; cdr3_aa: CASSLGRSEAFF; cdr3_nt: TGCGCCAGCAGCCTGGGACGCTCTGAAGCTTTCTTT
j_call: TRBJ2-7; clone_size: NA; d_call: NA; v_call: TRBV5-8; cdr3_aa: CASFLTYEQYF; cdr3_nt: TGTGCCAGCTTCCTCACCTACGAGCAGTACTTC
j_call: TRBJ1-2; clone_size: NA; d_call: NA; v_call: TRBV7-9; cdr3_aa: CASSLGGGGQHYGYTF; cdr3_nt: TGTGCCAGCAGCTTAGGAGGTGGTGGACAGCACTATGGCTACACCTTC
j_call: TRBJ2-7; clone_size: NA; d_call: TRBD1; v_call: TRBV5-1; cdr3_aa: CASSPAKPGQGYEQYF; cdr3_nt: TGCGCCAGCAGCCCGGCGAAACCGGGACAGGGCTACGAGCAGTACTTC
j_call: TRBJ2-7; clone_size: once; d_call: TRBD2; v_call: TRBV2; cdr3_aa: CASSEALGLAGYEQYF; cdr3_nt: TGTGCCAGCAGTGAAGCGCTCGGACTAGCGGGGTACGAGCAGTACTTC
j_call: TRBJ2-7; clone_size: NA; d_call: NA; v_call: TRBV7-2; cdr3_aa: CASSLGPGGTRSGQYF; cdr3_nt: TGTGCCAGCAGCTTAGGGCCAGGGGGGACCCGGTCGGGGCAGTACTTC
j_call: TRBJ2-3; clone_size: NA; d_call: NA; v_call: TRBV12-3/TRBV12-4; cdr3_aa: CASGLWGTDTQYF; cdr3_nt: TGTGCCAGCGGCCTTTGGGGCACAGATACGCAGTATTTT
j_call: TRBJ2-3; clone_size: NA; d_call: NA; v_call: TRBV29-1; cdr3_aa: CSVERRRFTDTQYF; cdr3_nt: TGCAGCGTTGAGAGACGGAGATTCACAGATACGCAGTATTTT
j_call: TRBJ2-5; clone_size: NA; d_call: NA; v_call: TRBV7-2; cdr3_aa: CASSLAQEETQYF; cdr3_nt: TGTGCCAGCAGCTTAGCACAGGAAGAGACCCAGTACTTC
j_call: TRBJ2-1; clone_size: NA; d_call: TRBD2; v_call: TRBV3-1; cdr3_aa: CASSSGLAGRDEQFF; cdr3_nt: TGTGCCAGCAGCTCAGGACTAGCGGGTAGGGATGAGCAGTTCTTC
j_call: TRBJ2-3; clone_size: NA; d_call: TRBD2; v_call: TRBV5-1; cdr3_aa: CASSLTTSGSTDTQYF; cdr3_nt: TGCGCCAGCAGCTTGACAACTAGCGGGAGCACAGATACGCAGTATTTT
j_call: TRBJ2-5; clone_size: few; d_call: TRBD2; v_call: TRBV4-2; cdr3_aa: CASSLRSGGEETQYF; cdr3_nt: TGTGCCAGCAGCCTGCGGAGCGGGGGGGAAGAGACCCAGTACTTC
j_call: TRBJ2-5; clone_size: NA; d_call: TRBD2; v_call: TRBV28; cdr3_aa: CASTSGRQTQYF; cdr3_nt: TGTGCCAGCACTAGCGGGAGACAGACCCAGTACTTC
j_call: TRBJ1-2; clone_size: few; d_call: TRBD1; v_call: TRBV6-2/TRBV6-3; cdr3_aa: CASSETGHGYTF; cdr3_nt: TGTGCCAGCAGTGAGACAGGGCATGGCTACACCTTC